Each of the 28 T cell receptor beta chains below was sequenced from the same sample in a study of blood T cell repertoires in COVID-19. Profiled with immunoSEQ multiplex PCR; TCRdb holds only in-frame clones, not every one. The sample comprises fewer than 300,000 clones, more than 70% of which are singletons, and 2.5% to 3.5% rests with the top ten. Sequenced material: peripheral blood. The origin of the receptors is a woman aged 18 to 35 with acute or convalescent COVID-19.

This clone has a single count. The chain employs TRBV6-5 and TRBJ2-3, with D maybe TRBD1 (6 bases). The CDR3 has 13 residues. V lost 10 bases and J lost 5, with 16 bases in between. Germline values: CDR1 MNHEY, CDR2 SVGAGI. CDR3 loop: CATHRALQDTQYF. CDR3 DNA sequence: TGTGCCACCCACAGGGCCCTTCAAGATACGCAGTATTTT.

This clone came up a few times. The chain links TRBV4-2 to TRBJ2-5; 11 nucleotides agree with TRBD2. Per germline, CDR1 LGHNA and CDR2 YNFKEQ. CDR3 length equals 17 residues. Trimming cost V 0 bases and J 2 bases; bases outside gene matches: 5. CDR3 bases: TGTGCCAGCAGCCAAGACCTAGCGGGAGGAGGGCAAGAGACCCAGTACTTC. Its translation is CASSQDLAGGGQETQYF.

The rearrangement links TRBV18 to TRBJ2-2; TRBD1 matches 9 bases. The V gene's germline CDR1 is KGHSH and CDR2 LQKENI. The V segment lost 0 bases and the J segment 3 bases; nucleotides outside the gene matches: 2. The CDR3 runs 16 residues. CDR3: CASSPPGTGYTGELFF. The DNA for the CDR3 is TGTGCCAGCTCACCACCGGGGACAGGGTACACCGGGGAGCTGTTTTTT.

The gene calls are TRBV27 and TRBJ2-1, with D perhaps matching TRBD2 (6 bases). From germline, CDR1 is MNHEY and CDR2 SMNVEV (reference sequence). The CDR3 covers 17 residues. Trimming cost V 2 bases and J 3 bases, with 17 bases left between them. The CDR3 protein is CASSLTSTSRNYNEQFF. CDR3 nucleotide sequence: TGTGCCAGCAGTTTAACGAGCACTAGCCGAAACTACAATGAGCAGTTCTTC.

The rearrangement uses TRBV2 and TRBJ1-6; TRBD1 matches at 9 bases. This CDR3 region has 17 residues. Germline trimming cut 4 bases from V and 0 bases from J; bases unmatched to any gene: 4. Germline loops: CDR1 SNHLY, CDR2 FYNNEI. The CDR3 region has the DNA TGTGCCAGCAGTGGCGGACAGGGGAGCTCCTATAATTCACCCCTCCACTTT. Amino acids: CASSGGQGSSYNSPLHF.

The V call is TRBV6-2 or TRBV6-3, the J call TRBJ2-3, with 9 nucleotides matching TRBD2. V was clipped by 3 bases and J by 2 bases; unmatched bases: 12. The germline V gene encodes CDR1 MNHEY and CDR2 SVGEGT. The CDR3 totals 18 residues. The CDR3 sequence: CASSYGFLAGPATDTQYF. CDR3 nucleotides: TGTGCCAGCAGTTATGGGTTTCTAGCGGGACCAGCCACAGATACGCAGTATTTT.

The rearrangement links TRBV30 to TRBJ1-6; the D is unclear. Looked up from germline, CDR1 is GTSNPN and CDR2 is SVGIG (reference sequence). V lost 3 bases and J lost 10, with 13 bases in between. The CDR3 length is 13 residues. As DNA, the CDR3 is TGTGCCTGGAGATCCCCGAAGCTATCACCCCTCCACTTT. Translating gives CAWRSPKLSPLHF.

The DNA for the CDR3 is TGTGCCAGCAGCCGAGGACAGGGCTCGAGCTCCTACGAGCAGTACTTC. This gives the protein CASSRGQGSSSYEQYF. The rearrangement links TRBV6-2 or TRBV6-3 to TRBJ2-7; 8 bases align to TRBD1. V lost 6 bases, J lost 0 bases, and 10 bases stayed unmatched. The CDR3 is made up of 16 amino acids. Germline-derived CDR1 and CDR2 are MNHEY and SVGEGT.

The rearrangement uses TRBV30 and TRBJ2-5, with D perhaps matching TRBD2 (6 bases). The CDR3 loop spans 14 amino acids. Per the germline V gene, CDR1 is GTSNPN and CDR2 is SVGIG (reference sequence). The V end was cut by 5 bases, the J end by 1 base, with 14 bases between. CDR3 in DNA: TGTGCCTGGGGCCCTGGAGGGCTCCAAGAGACCCAGTACTTC. Translating gives CAWGPGGLQETQYF.

This rearrangement joins TRBV25-1 to TRBJ1-2; the match to TRBD1 covers 12 bases. The CDR3 length is 17 residues. The germline V gene encodes CDR1 MGHDK and CDR2 SYGVNS. Trimming at V came to 5 bases and at J to 2 bases, leaving 9 bases not matched to a gene. The CDR3 reads CASSLGTGGDLNYGYTF. CDR3 DNA sequence: TGTGCCAGCAGTCTAGGGACAGGGGGCGATTTGAACTATGGCTACACCTTC.

The V gene is TRBV9, the J gene TRBJ2-1; 10 bases match TRBD2. Looked up from germline, CDR1 is SGDLS and CDR2 is YYNGEE. The CDR3 runs 15 residues. V gave up 1 base and J gave up 5 bases; unmatched junction bases: 3. CDR3 residues: CASSVSGRAHNEQFF. CDR3 DNA: TGTGCCAGCAGCGTAAGCGGGAGGGCCCACAATGAGCAGTTCTTC.

The V call is TRBV7-2, the J call TRBJ1-1, with 7 bases matching TRBD1. This CDR3 has 13 residues. J lost 8 bases, V lost 4 bases, and 7 bases had no gene match. Germline V gene sequence: CDR1 SGHTA, CDR2 FQGNSA. CDR3 region: CASSSPGQIEAFF. CDR3 coding DNA: TGTGCCAGCAGCTCGCCGGGACAGATCGAAGCTTTCTTT. Together with reference TRBV7-2 and TRBJ1-1, the CDR3 gives the full variable domain: GAGVSQSPSNKVTEKGKDVELRCDPISGHTALYWYRQSLGQGLEFLIYFQGNSAPDKSGLPSDRFSAERTGGSVSTLTIQRTQQEDSAVYLCASSSPGQIEAFFGQGTRLTVV.

The V call is TRBV19, the J call TRBJ1-1, with 7 positions matching TRBD1. CDR3 size: 13 residues. Per the germline V gene, CDR1 is LNHDA and CDR2 is SQIVND (reference sequence). Germline trimming cut 7 bases from V and 4 bases from J; bases unmatched to any gene: 6. DNA for the CDR3: TGTGCCAGTACCCCACAGGGGAGCACTGAAGCTTTCTTT. Translated, it gives CASTPQGSTEAFF.

The DNA of the CDR3 is TGTGCCAGTAGTATCACCGGTAACACTGAAGCTTTCTTT. Protein: CASSITGNTEAFF. The V and J genes are TRBV19 and TRBJ1-1, with D unresolved. The CDR3 runs 13 residues. Germline lookup yields CDR1 LNHDA and CDR2 SQIVND (reference sequence). V was clipped by 3 bases and J by 2 bases, with 7 bases between them.

The gene calls are TRBV7-8 and TRBJ2-3, with D possibly matching TRBD2 (5 bases). Germline V gene data show CDR1 as SGHVS and CDR2 as FQNEAQ. CDR3 length: 12 residues. Trimming stripped 5 bases from V and 11 bases from J, with 14 bases between. CDR3 amino acids: CASSPLRERQYF. CDR3 in DNA: TGTGCCAGCAGCCCACTCCGGGAAAGGCAGTATTTT.

This clone turned up a few times. The chain links TRBV7-2 to TRBJ2-7, with 11 bases lining up with TRBD1. Germline assignment: CDR1 SGHTA and CDR2 FQGNSA. Trimming cost V 2 bases and J 4 bases; bases outside gene matches: 7. CDR3 length: 16 residues. The CDR3 sequence is CASSLKTGQGGYEQYF. For the CDR3, the DNA is TGTGCCAGCAGCTTAAAAACGGGACAGGGGGGATACGAGCAGTACTTC. Variable domain in full (rest from reference TRBV7-2 and TRBJ2-7): GAGVSQSPSNKVTEKGKDVELRCDPISGHTALYWYRQSLGQGLEFLIYFQGNSAPDKSGLPSDRFSAERTGGSVSTLTIQRTQQEDSAVYLCASSLKTGQGGYEQYFGPGTRLTVT.

The chain combines TRBV18 with TRBJ2-7; TRBD2 matches at 11 bases. With V trimmed by 1 base and J by 6 bases, 14 bases remained unmatched. The CDR3 is made up of 18 amino acids. Per germline, CDR1 KGHSH and CDR2 LQKENI. In DNA form, the CDR3 reads TGTGCCAGCTCACCACAGGGACCGGGACTAGCGGATAGTCGCGAGCAGTACTTC. This translates into CASSPQGPGLADSREQYF.

This chain joins TRBV4-3 and TRBJ2-7; 10 bases are a match to TRBD2. The germline V gene encodes CDR1 LGHNA and CDR2 YSLEER. The junction had 11 bases not matched to a gene; V was cut back by 3 bases and J by 3 bases. CDR3 length: 17 residues. This CDR3 is CASSQTASGSPLYEQYF. CDR3 sequence (DNA): TGCGCCAGCAGCCAGACGGCTAGCGGGAGTCCTCTCTACGAGCAGTACTTC.

This clone has a handful of counts. The chain employs TRBV6-5 and TRBJ1-4; TRBD1 is a possible D gene (5 bases). The V gene lost 6 bases and the J gene lost 10 bases, with 18 bases spanning the gap. The CDR3 runs 14 residues. Germline CDR1 and CDR2: MNHEY and SVGAGI. CDR3 amino acids: CASSIMGGFGKLFF. The CDR3 DNA follows: TGTGCCAGCAGCATAATGGGGGGGTTCGGAAAACTGTTTTTT.

This chain joins TRBV6-5 and TRBJ2-7; 10 positions agree with TRBD1. J gave up 7 bases and V 2 bases, and 8 bases lay outside the gene matches. Germline CDR1 MNHEY, CDR2 SVGAGI. The CDR3 is 15 residues long. CDR3 nucleotides: TGTGCCAGCAGTTACGCGGGACAGGGGACGGTGGAGCAGTACTTC. Its protein product is CASSYAGQGTVEQYF.

V is TRBV2 and J is TRBJ1-5; 7 positions match TRBD1. This CDR3 is built from 14 residues. V lost 1 base to trimming and J lost 6 bases; unmatched junction nucleotides: 3. Germline-derived CDR1 and CDR2 are SNHLY and FYNNEI. The DNA for the CDR3 is TGTGCCAGCAGTGAAGGACAGGGTGTTCAGCCCCAGCATTTT. Translated: CASSEGQGVQPQHF.

This sequence joins TRBV7-2 and TRBJ2-5; unclear D gene. V lost 0 bases and J lost 4, with 9 bases in between. The germline V gene has CDR1 SGHTA and CDR2 FQGNSA. The CDR3 covers 14 residues. CDR3 in amino acids: CASSLAVEAETQYF. CDR3 DNA sequence: TGTGCCAGCAGCTTAGCCGTAGAAGCAGAGACCCAGTACTTC.

V usage is TRBV7-2 and J usage is TRBJ1-3, with D possibly TRBD1 on 5 matching bases. Germline loops: CDR1 SGHTA, CDR2 FQGNSA. With 4 bases removed from V and 5 bases from J, the gap between germline ends came to 18 bases. The CDR3 totals 16 residues. The CDR3 nucleotides are TGTGCCAGCAGCTCCCAACCCCCAGGGACTCGAAACACCATATATTTT. Its protein is CASSSQPPGTRNTIYF.

Ten or more counts support this clone. This sequence joins TRBV10-3 and TRBJ2-7; D not certain. This CDR3 has 11 residues. V was shortened by 1 base and J by 6 bases, with 4 bases between the two germline ends. Germline CDR1 ENHRY, CDR2 SYGVKD. Here the CDR3 DNA reads TGTGCCATCAGTGAGTTCTCCGAGCAGTACTTC. Translated, it gives CAISEFSEQYF.

This clone has only a few counts. The chain employs TRBV10-3 and TRBJ2-3, with 8 bases fitting TRBD2. Unmatched junction bases numbered 4, after V lost 0 bases and J lost 2 bases. Germline CDR1 is ENHRY and CDR2 is SYGVKD. The CDR3 consists of 16 residues. In DNA form, the CDR3 reads TGTGCCATCAGTGAGTCGAGCGGGAGCTCCACAGATACGCAGTATTTT. As protein: CAISESSGSSTDTQYF.

The chain joins TRBV4-2 to TRBJ1-1; D is possibly TRBD1 (5 bases). The germline V and J ends were trimmed by 0 bases and 3 bases, with 11 bases remaining between them. The CDR3 is 15 amino acids. The germline V gene has CDR1 LGHNA and CDR2 YNFKEQ. As DNA, the CDR3 is TGTGCCAGCAGCCAAGATACTTCGGGGGACACTGAAGCTTTCTTT. Protein: CASSQDTSGDTEAFF.

The chain carries TRBV6-2 or TRBV6-3 and TRBJ2-2, with 9 bases identical to TRBD2. The CDR3 sequence is 15 residues long. V trimming: 6 bases; J trimming: 1 base; junction bases outside the gene matches: 3. CDR1 is MNHEY and CDR2 is SVGEGT in the germline V gene. The CDR3 nucleotides are TGTGCCAGCAGCCTACTAGCGGGGAACACCGGGGAGCTGTTTTTT. Protein: CASSLLAGNTGELFF.

This clone was recorded only once. The chain carries TRBV10-3 and TRBJ2-7; D is undetermined. Germline-derived CDR1 and CDR2 are ENHRY and SYGVKD. The CDR3 extends over 12 amino acids. V lost 4 bases and J 4 bases, leaving 8 bases between the germline ends. In DNA form, the CDR3 reads TGTGCCATCAGTGGCTCGGAGTACGAGCAGTACTTC. It codes for CAISGSEYEQYF.